This TCR beta chain appears in the sequencing data of a study of vaccination and CD4 T cells after COVID-19. Study findings and constraints: The median count of SARS-CoV-2-reactive clonotypes rose from roughly 21 to 40, not significantly. A median of around 86% of reactive clones, in convalescent patients, became evident only post-vaccination.

The study sequenced cultured CD4+ T cell DNA using the Oncomine TCR Beta short-read assay. TCRdb re-analysed the PCR reads in MiXCR, keeping a single row per CDR3 protein. The data contain about 23,000 distinct CDR3 sequences, around 54% of them singletons. Treatment denoted: approximately nine-day PBMC culture with coronavirus spike peptide pools or control peptides (ViraFEST assay). In the ViraFEST assay, peptide-pool expansion preceded TCR sequencing of expanded clonotypes. CDR3 length: 16 residues. The germline CDR1 and CDR2 sequences are KGHSH and LQKENI. The junction had 5 bases not matched to a gene; V was cut back by 3 bases and J by 2 bases. As for this clonotype: The antigen remains unidentified.

The sequencing sample was made of CD4+ T cells from blood, cultured in vitro. The chain employs TRBV18 and TRBJ1-5; 9 bases are shared with TRBD1. This clonotype was sampled from a human donor who had recovered from COVID-19. CDR3 nucleotides: TGTGCCAGCTCACCCCAGAGGACAGGGGGCAATCAGCCCCAGCATTTT. Translating gives CASSPQRTGGNQPQHF.